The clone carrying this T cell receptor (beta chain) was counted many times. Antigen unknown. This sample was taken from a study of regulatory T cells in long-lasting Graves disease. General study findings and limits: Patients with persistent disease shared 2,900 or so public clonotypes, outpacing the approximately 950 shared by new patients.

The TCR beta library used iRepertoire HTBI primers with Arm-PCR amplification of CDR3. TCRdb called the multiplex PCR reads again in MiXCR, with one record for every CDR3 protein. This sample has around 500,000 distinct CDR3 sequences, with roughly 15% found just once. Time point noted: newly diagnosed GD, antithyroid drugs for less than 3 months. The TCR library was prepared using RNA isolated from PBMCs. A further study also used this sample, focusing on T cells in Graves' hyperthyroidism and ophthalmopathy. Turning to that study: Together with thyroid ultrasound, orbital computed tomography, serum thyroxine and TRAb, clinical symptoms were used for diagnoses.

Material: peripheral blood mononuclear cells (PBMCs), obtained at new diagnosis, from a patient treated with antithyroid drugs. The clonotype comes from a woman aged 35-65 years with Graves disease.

The CDR3 DNA is TGTGCCAGCAACCTAGCGGGGGGGGGGTACAATGAGCAGTTCTTC. Translation: CASNLAGGGYNEQFF. This sequence joins TRBV6-1 and TRBJ2-1; 12 bases map to TRBD2. Germline V gene lookup returns CDR1 MNHNS and CDR2 SASEGT. CDR3 length: 15 residues. V lost 7 bases, J lost 4 bases, and 5 bases stayed unmatched.